These 9 T cell receptor beta chains came from one sample sequenced in a study of blood T cell repertoires in COVID-19. The table came from immunoSEQ multiplex PCR; TCRdb's copy has only in-frame clones and leaves some out. The data show 300,000 to 450,000 clones, around 85% seen once. Material for sequencing was peripheral blood. Source of these receptors: a young woman with acute or convalescent COVID-19.

V and J are TRBV19 and TRBJ1-1; TRBD1 is a possible D gene (5 bases). CDR1 is LNHDA and CDR2 is SQIVND in the germline V gene (reference sequence). Trimming left V 0 bases short and J 13 bases short, with 18 bases between. CDR3 length: 14 amino acids. CDR3 in DNA: TGTGCCAGTAGTATAGATGGGGCCCCGGCGGGGGGTTTCTTT. Translated: CASSIDGAPAGGFF.

The rearrangement joins TRBV5-6 to TRBJ1-4, with D maybe TRBD1 (6 bases). CDR3 length equals 14 residues. The germline gives CDR1 SGHDT, CDR2 YYEEEE. V gave up 4 bases and J gave up 8 bases, with 15 bases separating them. DNA for the CDR3: TGTGCCAGCAGCCCCCGGGGGGGCGGAGAAAAACTGTTTTTT. Amino acids: CASSPRGGGEKLFF. The variable domain in full, with the rest retrieved from reference TRBV5-6 and TRBJ1-4, is DAGVTQSPTHLIKTRGQQVTLRCSPKSGHDTVSWYQQALGQGPQFIFQYYEEEERQRGNFPDRFSGHQFPNYSSELNVNALLLGDSALYLCASSPRGGGEKLFFGSGTQLSVL.

The chain couples TRBV19 to TRBJ1-2; 8 bases line up with TRBD1. This CDR3 comprises 14 residues. J was trimmed by 4 bases and V by 5 bases; bases with no gene match: 6. The germline V gene encodes CDR1 LNHDA and CDR2 SQIVND (reference sequence). Here the CDR3 DNA reads TGTGCCAGTAGTGTTGGACAGGGAGTCTATGGCTACACCTTC. Protein: CASSVGQGVYGYTF.

The chain recombines TRBV9 with TRBJ2-7, with TRBD1 identical over 8 bases. Germline loops: CDR1 SGDLS, CDR2 YYNGEE. CDR3 length: 14 residues. The junction had 5 bases not matched to a gene; V was cut back by 3 bases and J by 3 bases. The CDR3, as DNA: TGTGCCAGCAGCGGACCGGGACAGGACTACGAGCAGTACTTC. It translates to CASSGPGQDYEQYF. Full variable domain (missing parts from reference TRBV9 and TRBJ2-7): DSGVTQTPKHLITATGQRVTLRCSPRSGDLSVYWYQQSLDQGLQFLIQYYNGEERAKGNILERFSAQQFPDLHSELNLSSLELGDSALYFCASSGPGQDYEQYFGPGTRLTVT.

The table lists this clone with a few counts. This rearrangement joins TRBV19 to TRBJ2-3; 8 bases agree with TRBD2. This CDR3 has 16 amino acids. V trimming: 5 bases; J trimming: 3 bases; junction bases outside the gene matches: 10. Germline V lookup: CDR1 LNHDA, CDR2 SQIVND (reference sequence). The CDR3 loop is CASSLWTSTFTDTQYF. CDR3 DNA: TGTGCCAGTAGTCTTTGGACTAGCACTTTTACAGATACGCAGTATTTT.

V usage is TRBV21-1 and J usage is TRBJ2-1; TRBD1, the D gene given by the table, was not confirmed from the DNA. TRBV21-1 is a pseudogene segment. CDR3 length equals 18 residues. CDR3 in amino acids: CASSIRSEDRFGSNEQFF. As DNA, the CDR3 is TGTGCCAGCAGCATTCGGTCTGAGGACAGGTTTGGGTCGAATGAGCAGTTCTTC.

V usage is TRBV5-1 and J usage is TRBJ1-2; maybe TRBD1 (6 bases). The CDR3 contains 13 residues. CDR1 SGHRS and CDR2 YFSETQ come from the germline V gene. V was pared by 3 bases and J by 8 bases, with 14 bases between. The CDR3 DNA follows: TGCGCCAGCAGCTCCACAGGGTGGGAAGGCTACACCTTC. It encodes CASSSTGWEGYTF.

This clone showed up just a few times. V is TRBV5-8 and J is TRBJ2-7, with D tentatively TRBD2 (7 bases). Trimming cost V 1 base and J 2 bases, with 13 bases left between them. The CDR3 length is 15 residues. Germline V gene sequence: CDR1 SGHTS, CDR2 YDEGEE. DNA of the CDR3: TGTGCCAGCAGCTTGAGGGGGGGTCACGCCTACGAGCAGTACTTC. Translation: CASSLRGGHAYEQYF.

This clone appeared a single time. J is TRBJ2-2 and V is TRBV28; 12 bases are a match to TRBD2. The CDR3 totals 17 residues. Trimming cost V 6 bases and J 0 bases; bases outside gene matches: 5. Germline V gene sequence: CDR1 MDHEN, CDR2 SYDVKM. This CDR3 reads CASRRTSGNANTGELFF. In DNA, the CDR3 is TGTGCCAGCAGACGGACTAGCGGGAACGCGAACACCGGGGAGCTGTTTTTT. Full variable domain (rest looked up from reference TRBV28 and TRBJ2-2): DVKVTQSSRYLVKRTGEKVFLECVQDMDHENMFWYRQDPGLGLRLIYFSYDVKMKEKGDIPEGYSVSREKKERFSLILESASTNQTSMYLCASRRTSGNANTGELFFGEGSRLTVL.